This TCR beta chain was sequenced in a study of shared clonotypes between healthy human individuals. Clones were read by immunoSEQ multiplex PCR, and TCRdb kept only the in-frame ones, dropping some. There are roughly 1,800,000 clones in the sample; roughly 95% occur only once, and approximately 1% lies in the top ten. Naive CD8 cells were CD45RO-negative, positively selected for CCR7, excluding terminally differentiated effector memory CD45RA+ cells. With respect to this clone: Its antigen is as yet unknown.

Germline V gene lookup returns CDR1 MDHEN and CDR2 SYDVKM. The CDR3 extends over 17 amino acids. V lost 4 bases, J lost 4 bases, and 15 bases stayed unmatched. Study-wide points: Researchers sampled blood only, noting tissue repertoires likely differ.

The sequence was collected from a man between 18 and 29 years old in good health. The V call is TRBV28, the J call TRBJ2-7; 8 positions agree with TRBD2. The sequencing sample was made of naive CD8+ T cells sorted from blood. The CDR3 DNA reads as TGTGCCAGCAGTTCGACTAGCGCCGCACTAAATCCTTACGAGCAGTACTTC. The encoded protein is CASSSTSAALNPYEQYF. The whole variable domain, filled in from reference TRBV28 and TRBJ2-7, reads DVKVTQSSRYLVKRTGEKVFLECVQDMDHENMFWYRQDPGLGLRLIYFSYDVKMKEKGDIPEGYSVSREKKERFSLILESASTNQTSMYLCASSSTSAALNPYEQYFGPGTRLTVT.